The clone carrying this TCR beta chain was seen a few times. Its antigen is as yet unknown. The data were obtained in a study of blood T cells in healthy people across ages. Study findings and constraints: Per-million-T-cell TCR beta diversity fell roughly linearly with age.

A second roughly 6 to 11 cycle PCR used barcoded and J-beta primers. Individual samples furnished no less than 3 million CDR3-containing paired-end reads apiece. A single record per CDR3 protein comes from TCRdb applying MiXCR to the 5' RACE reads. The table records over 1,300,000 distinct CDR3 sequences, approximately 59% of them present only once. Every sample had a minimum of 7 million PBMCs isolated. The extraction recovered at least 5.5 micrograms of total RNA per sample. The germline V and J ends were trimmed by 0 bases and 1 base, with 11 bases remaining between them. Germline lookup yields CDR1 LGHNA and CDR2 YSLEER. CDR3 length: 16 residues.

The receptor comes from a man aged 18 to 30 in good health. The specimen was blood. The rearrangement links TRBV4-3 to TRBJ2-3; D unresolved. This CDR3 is CASSQDRPLGTDTQYF. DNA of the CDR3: TGCGCCAGCAGCCAAGATCGCCCGTTGGGCACAGATACGCAGTATTTT.